The TCR beta chain under discussion was sequenced for a study of blood T cell repertoires in COVID-19. The wider study: Nucleic acid was either cDNA or gDNA, and it came from T cells, B-cell-depleted T cells, or PBMCs.

Participant age was roughly 18 to 90 years, and participants resided in fewer than 25 US areas. Clinical histories supplied by participants themselves formed the basis of cohort assignment. The protocol was immunoSEQ multiplex PCR, while the TCRdb copy is restricted to in-frame clones and leaves out a portion. The sample lists hundreds of thousands of clones, about four fifths occurring once. The specimen was PBMCs or T cells enriched from blood (not recorded which). The origin of this receptor is a man aged 40-50 years who had been exposed to COVID-19.

The chain's CDR3 is CASSVAQGLAGSGEQYF. CDR3 coding DNA: TGTGCCAGCAGCGTAGCCCAAGGACTAGCGGGATCCGGCGAGCAGTACTTC. The gene calls are TRBV9 and TRBJ2-7; TRBD2 agrees at 12 bases. V lost 0 bases and J lost 6; bases outside the gene matches: 10. Germline CDR1 and CDR2: SGDLS and YYNGEE. CDR3 length: 17 amino acids.